Listed below are T cell receptor beta chains from one sample, sequenced in a study of somatic mutations in cytotoxic T cells in rheumatoid arthritis. Assay used: immunoSEQ multiplex PCR; TCRdb lists only in-frame clones, some missing. The profile shows roughly 20,000 clones, more than 60% of them singletons. The sequenced material came from CD8+ T cells sorted from blood. Receptors originate from a woman aged 60-70 years in good health. Each CDR3 is given without its conserved first and last residue.

TRBV25-1	12	TRBJ1-4	ASTGHSLGEKLF
TRBV11-2	12	TRBJ2-5	ASSLGARKETQY
TRBV7-6	13	TRBJ1-5	ASSPSADSNQPQH
TRBV30	12	TRBJ1-1	AWSHRDKGSEAF
TRBV29-1	9	TRBJ2-1	SVRDGNEQF
TRBV5-4	12	TRBJ1-1	ASSPGPGGGEAF
TRBV7-6	12	TRBJ1-1	ASSGTAMNTEAF
TRBV2	13	TRBJ1-1	ASSDRGASNTEAF
TRBV7-8	13	TRBJ2-2	ASSFPDSRGGELF
TRBV20-1	9	TRBJ2-3	SATSGDTQY